The 31 T cell receptor beta chains listed next were all sequenced from one sample in a study of blood T cells in healthy people across ages. It was with a sample-barcoded 5' primer and a J-beta primer mix that a second PCR of roughly 7 to 12 cycles was run. One entry per CDR3 protein, called by TCRdb with MiXCR from the 5' RACE reads. The sample contains more than 900,000 distinct CDR3 sequences, almost 30% of which appear only once. These data were also filed under a second study, of T cells of mothers and their children.

The sequenced sample was blood. The source of these receptors is a woman between 40 and 55 years old in good health.

This clonotype was detected many times. This CDR3 reads CASSFTGTVYEQYF. The CDR3 DNA sequence: TGTGCCAGCAGCTTTACCGGGACAGTATACGAGCAGTACTTC. The chain links TRBV5-5 to TRBJ2-7; 7 bases fit TRBD1. The CDR3 loop spans 14 amino acids. The junction had 6 bases not matched to a gene; V was cut back by 2 bases and J by 4 bases. Germline-derived CDR1 and CDR2 are SGHKS and YYEKEE (reference sequence).

This clonotype was picked up many times. The CDR3 is CASSLEGWGDVRETQYF. The CDR3 DNA reads TGTGCCAGCAGCTTAGAGGGGTGGGGGGACGTTCGGGAGACCCAGTACTTC. The chain joins TRBV7-2 to TRBJ2-5, with D perhaps matching TRBD2 (6 bases). CDR3 size: 17 residues. Looked up from germline, CDR1 is SGHTA and CDR2 is FQGNSA. V was trimmed by 1 base and J by 5 bases, leaving 20 bases between them. The variable domain in full, completed from reference TRBV7-2 and TRBJ2-5, reads GAGVSQSPSNKVTEKGKDVELRCDPISGHTALYWYRQSLGQGLEFLIYFQGNSAPDKSGLPSDRFSAERTGGSVSTLTIQRTQQEDSAVYLCASSLEGWGDVRETQYFGPGTRLLVL.

This chain joins TRBV7-9 and TRBJ1-1; D is uncertain. This CDR3 spans 15 amino acids. With 4 bases removed from V and 11 bases from J, the gap between germline ends came to 23 bases. From germline, CDR1 is SEHNR and CDR2 FQNEAQ (reference sequence). CDR3 nucleotide sequence: TGTGCCAGCAGCTCCAGAGAAGGCCGGGAAAAAGGGGCTTTCTTT. The encoded protein is CASSSREGREKGAFF. Filled out from reference TRBV7-9 and TRBJ1-1, the complete variable domain reads DTGVSQNPRHKITKRGQNVTFRCDPISEHNRLYWYRQTLGQGPEFLTYFQNEAQLEKSRLLSDRFSAERPKGSFSTLEIQRTEQGDSAMYLCASSSREGREKGAFFGQGTRLTVV.

This clonotype occurred a few times. The chain uses TRBV6-5 and TRBJ1-5, with 8 bases lining up with TRBD1. The germline gives CDR1 MNHEY, CDR2 SVGAGI. The ends lost 6 bases at V and 1 base at J; junction bases unmatched: 11. This CDR3 contains 17 residues. CDR3 in amino acids: CASRPGTGGSSNQPQHF. CDR3 coding DNA: TGTGCCAGCAGACCCGGTACAGGGGGTTCGAGCAATCAGCCCCAGCATTTT.

The gene calls are TRBV7-3 and TRBJ2-1, with D perhaps TRBD2 (5 bases). CDR1 is SGHTA and CDR2 is FQGTGA in the germline V gene. Trimming shortened V by 8 bases and J by 9 bases, and 17 bases separated the two germline ends. The length of the CDR3 is 13 residues. The CDR3 reads CASSPDHAGEQFF. The DNA for the CDR3 is TGTGCCAGCTCTCCCGACCACGCGGGTGAGCAGTTCTTC.

This clonotype came up once. A much bigger clone sits one base away, suggesting this may be a read error. V gene TRBV4-3 combines with J gene TRBJ2-7; D possibly corresponds to TRBD1 (5 bases). The CDR3 contains 13 residues. Germline V gives CDR1 LGHNA, CDR2 YSLEER. DNA of the CDR3: TGCGCCAGCAGCCACCCTGGGGCGGACGAGCAGGACTTC. It translates to CASSHPGADEQDF.

The chain carries TRBV5-1 and TRBJ2-1, with 9 positions matching TRBD2. The V gene's germline CDR1 is SGHRS and CDR2 YFSETQ. V shed 6 bases and J 3 bases; nucleotides not matched to a gene: 10. The CDR3 has 16 residues. The DNA of the CDR3 is TGCGCCAGCACCACCTCCCTAGCGGGGAGCTACAATGAGCAGTTCTTC. As protein: CASTTSLAGSYNEQFF.

This clonotype has ten or more counts. V usage is TRBV4-2 and J usage is TRBJ2-7; D ambiguous. Germline values: CDR1 LGHNA, CDR2 YNFKEQ. This CDR3 has 13 residues. Trimming stripped 3 bases from V and 3 bases from J, with 9 bases between. DNA of the CDR3: TGTGCCAGCAGCCAGACCATTTTCTACGAGCAGTACTTC. Translating gives CASSQTIFYEQYF.

The V and J genes are TRBV20-1 and TRBJ1-4; TRBD1 is a possible D gene (5 bases). The CDR3 has 14 residues. Trimming took off 5 bases at V and 7 bases at J, with 17 bases between the two ends. Looked up from germline, CDR1 is DFQATT and CDR2 is SNEGSKA (reference sequence). CDR3 in amino acids: CSAAPGRGGEKLFF. The CDR3 nucleotides are TGCAGTGCTGCCCCGGGGAGGGGTGGTGAAAAACTGTTTTTT.

This clonotype was seen a few times. The CDR3 DNA reads TGTGCCAGCAGCCCCAGGACAGGGCCCACTGAAGCTTTCTTT. This gives the protein CASSPRTGPTEAFF. This chain joins TRBV7-2 and TRBJ1-1, with 8 bases that match TRBD1. The V gene's germline CDR1 is SGHTA and CDR2 FQGNSA. Trimming removed 5 bases from V and 4 bases from J; junction bases left unmatched: 6. CDR3 length: 14 residues.

This clonotype appeared many times. A junction boundary mismatches the germline segment, possibly from a read error. This rearrangement joins TRBV27 to TRBJ2-7; unclear D gene. Per the germline V gene, CDR1 is MNHEY and CDR2 is SMNVEV (reference sequence). The CDR3 loop spans 12 amino acids. CDR3 in amino acids: CASSLLGNEQYF. Here the CDR3 DNA reads TGTGCCAGCAGCTTATTGGGGAACGAGCAGTACTTC.

This clonotype was found many times. Mismatch with germline at one junction end may stem from a read error. The chain is built from TRBV7-2 and TRBJ2-6; D unresolved. CDR3 length: 17 residues. Germline loops: CDR1 SGHTA, CDR2 FQGNSA. The CDR3 here is CASSLVGRTSEANVLTF. Written as DNA, the CDR3 is TGTGCCAGCAGCTTAGTAGGCAGGACCTCTGAGGCCAACGTCCTGACTTTC.

The chain links TRBV15 to TRBJ2-2; 8 bases match TRBD1. Germline V lookup: CDR1 LNHNV, CDR2 YYDKDF (reference sequence). The length of the CDR3 is 15 residues. V shed 4 bases, J shed 7 bases, and the junction held 8 bases outside the gene matches. In nucleotides, the CDR3 is TGTGCCACCAGCACGCGGGACAGGTCCATCGGGGAGCTGTTTTTT. Amino acid sequence: CATSTRDRSIGELFF.

The V and J genes are TRBV5-4 and TRBJ2-5, with 7 positions matching TRBD1. This CDR3 contains 14 residues. From germline, CDR1 is SGHNT and CDR2 YYREEE (reference sequence). V dropped 3 bases and J dropped 7; count of bases not matched to a gene: 9. This chain's CDR3 is CASSSETGLGTQYF. The CDR3 DNA sequence: TGTGCCAGCAGCTCCGAGACAGGGCTCGGGACCCAGTACTTC.

This clonotype showed up many times. The V call is TRBV5-1, the J call TRBJ2-7; D possibly matches TRBD1 or TRBD2 (5 bases each). This CDR3 region has 15 residues. V was trimmed by 3 bases and J by 0 bases, leaving 13 bases between them. Germline V lookup: CDR1 SGHRS, CDR2 YFSETQ. The CDR3 sequence is CASSSGTANSYEQYF. CDR3 sequence (DNA): TGCGCCAGCAGCTCGGGGACGGCTAACTCCTACGAGCAGTACTTC.

This clonotype was picked up many times. The chain uses TRBV11-2 and TRBJ1-6; weak D call: TRBD1 (6 bases). Germline lookup yields CDR1 SGHAT and CDR2 FQNNGV. V dropped 5 bases and J dropped 4 bases, with 9 bases sitting between them. CDR3 length: 14 residues. CDR3 DNA sequence: TGTGCCAGCAGCCGGGACACATATAATTCACCCCTCCACTTT. This encodes CASSRDTYNSPLHF.

This clonotype was recorded at least ten times. The V and J genes are TRBV9 and TRBJ1-2, with TRBD1 matching 8 bases. CDR3 length: 15 residues. Per the germline V gene, CDR1 is SGDLS and CDR2 is YYNGEE. V was clipped by 0 bases and J by 10 bases; unmatched bases: 11. CDR3 sequence (DNA): TGTGCCAGCAGCGTAGGAGGGGACGGGACAGGATTCTACACCTTC. It codes for CASSVGGDGTGFYTF.

This clonotype has more than one count but fewer than ten. The chain combines TRBV6-2 or TRBV6-3 with TRBJ1-1; D is unresolved. Germline V gene data show CDR1 as MNHEY and CDR2 as SVGEGT. This CDR3 is 14 amino acids long. Trimming shortened V by 2 bases and J by 0 bases, and 7 bases separated the two germline ends. CDR3 in amino acids: CASSYALMNTEAFF. In nucleotides, the CDR3 is TGTGCCAGCAGTTACGCCCTAATGAACACTGAAGCTTTCTTT.

This chain connects TRBV20-1 to TRBJ1-1; TRBD1 agrees at 7 bases. Germline V gives CDR1 DFQATT, CDR2 SNEGSKA (reference sequence). V trimming: 0 bases; J trimming: 2 bases; junction bases outside the gene matches: 6. This CDR3 has 15 residues. The CDR3 DNA follows: TGCAGTGCTAGAGATCCCGGGACAGCTAACACTGAAGCTTTCTTT. Translated, it gives CSARDPGTANTEAFF.

The V gene is TRBV5-1, the J gene TRBJ1-1; possible D gene TRBD1, 5 bases. The V end was cut by 6 bases, the J end by 1 base, with 16 bases between. The CDR3 totals 15 residues. Germline values: CDR1 SGHRS, CDR2 YFSETQ. The DNA for the CDR3 is TGCGCCAGCATCATAGGGGACGGCACGAACACTGAAGCTTTCTTT. Translation gives CASIIGDGTNTEAFF.

The CDR3 nucleotides read TGTGCCAGCAGCAAGACACAGCCCTACGAGCAGTACTTC. Translating gives CASSKTQPYEQYF. V gene TRBV7-2 combines with J gene TRBJ2-7, with D uncertain. Trimming shortened V by 5 bases and J by 2 bases, and 10 bases separated the two germline ends. The CDR3 contains 13 residues. Germline V gene lookup returns CDR1 SGHTA and CDR2 FQGNSA.

There are many counts of this clonotype. The V call is TRBV7-2, the J call TRBJ1-4; tentative D call: TRBD1 (5 bases). This CDR3 is 15 amino acids long. CDR1 and CDR2 from the germline V gene are SGHTA and FQGNSA. V was trimmed by 3 bases and J by 8 bases, leaving 16 bases between them. The CDR3 reads CASSFAAGPGEKLFF. The CDR3 DNA follows: TGTGCCAGCAGCTTCGCCGCCGGGCCAGGGGAAAAACTGTTTTTT. The variable domain in full, with the rest retrieved from reference TRBV7-2 and TRBJ1-4, is GAGVSQSPSNKVTEKGKDVELRCDPISGHTALYWYRQSLGQGLEFLIYFQGNSAPDKSGLPSDRFSAERTGGSVSTLTIQRTQQEDSAVYLCASSFAAGPGEKLFFGSGTQLSVL.

This clonotype was seen only a few times. CDR3 DNA: TGCGCCAGCAGCCAAGATTCTCGGGGGAGTAGCACAGATACGCAGTATTTT. Amino acids: CASSQDSRGSSTDTQYF. This sequence joins TRBV4-1 and TRBJ2-3, with D possibly matching TRBD2 (6 bases). Germline CDR1 and CDR2: MGHRA and YSYEKL. The CDR3 runs 17 residues. V lost 0 bases, J lost 0 bases, and 13 bases lay in between.

This clonotype occurred a few times. The rearrangement links TRBV7-9 to TRBJ2-2, with D uncertain. V was cut by 5 bases and J by 8 bases, with 18 bases left in between. The CDR3 sequence is 15 residues long. The germline V gene has CDR1 SEHNR and CDR2 FQNEAQ (reference sequence). The DNA of the CDR3 is TGTGCCAGCAGCCCTTTAGACGGCAAGGGAGGGGAGCTGTTTTTT. Translating it yields CASSPLDGKGGELFF.

This clonotype was seen at least ten times. The chain carries TRBV5-1 and TRBJ2-5; possible D gene TRBD2, 6 bases. Germline V gene lookup returns CDR1 SGHRS and CDR2 YFSETQ. There are 14 residues in the CDR3. V dropped 5 bases and J dropped 1 base, with 12 bases sitting between them. The CDR3 region is CASRLATPQETQYF. In DNA, the CDR3 is TGCGCCAGCAGACTAGCCACCCCCCAAGAGACCCAGTACTTC.

This clonotype turned up a few times. The J gene is TRBJ1-1, the V gene TRBV5-1; D is perhaps TRBD1 (5 bases). The CDR3 contains 18 residues. With 5 bases removed from V and 0 bases from J, the gap between germline ends came to 23 bases. The germline V gene encodes CDR1 SGHRS and CDR2 YFSETQ. The CDR3 coding sequence is TGCGCCAGCAGTTTTACCAACAGAAAGGGGTTCATGAACACTGAAGCTTTCTTT. Translation: CASSFTNRKGFMNTEAFF.

The chain is built from TRBV28 and TRBJ2-1; D is perhaps TRBD2 (7 bases). The CDR3 length is 15 residues. V dropped 3 bases and J dropped 8 bases, with 17 bases sitting between them. Germline V gene lookup returns CDR1 MDHEN and CDR2 SYDVKM. The CDR3 region is CASSLGGGIRDEQFF. CDR3 nucleotide sequence: TGTGCCAGCAGTTTGGGCGGGGGCATAAGAGATGAGCAGTTCTTC.

This clonotype was recorded a few times. J is TRBJ2-3 and V is TRBV5-1; 8 bases align to TRBD1. Trimming removed 6 bases from V and 3 bases from J; junction bases left unmatched: 9. This CDR3 has 15 residues. The germline V gene has CDR1 SGHRS and CDR2 YFSETQ. The CDR3: CASNSQQGGTDTQYF. CDR3 sequence (DNA): TGCGCCAGCAACTCCCAACAGGGGGGAACAGATACGCAGTATTTT.

This clonotype has only a few counts. A junction end diverges from the germline sequence, so it may reflect a read error. This rearrangement joins TRBV24-1 to TRBJ2-5, with D perhaps being TRBD1 or TRBD2 (6 bases each). Germline CDR1 is KGHDR and CDR2 is SFDVKD. The CDR3 extends over 13 amino acids. Here the CDR3 reads CTTSRGGRETQYF. The DNA of the CDR3 is TGTACCACCTCGAGAGGGGGGCGGGAGACCCAGTACTTC.

The sample holds a few counts of this clonotype. The genes are TRBV2 and TRBJ1-2; possible D gene TRBD1, 6 bases. This CDR3 spans 13 amino acids. V lost 5 bases, J lost 5 bases, and 12 bases lay in between. Per the germline V gene, CDR1 is SNHLY and CDR2 is FYNNEI. The CDR3 DNA follows: TGTGCCAGCAGTCCAGGGGACACGTATGGCTACACCTTC. Amino acid sequence: CASSPGDTYGYTF.

This clonotype turned up a few times. The rearrangement uses TRBV4-2 and TRBJ2-1, with 9 bases identical to TRBD1. Germline values: CDR1 LGHNA, CDR2 YNFKEQ. The CDR3 covers 19 residues. J was trimmed by 4 bases and V by 3 bases; bases with no gene match: 16. In DNA form, the CDR3 reads TGTGCCAGCAGCCATCCCGGGAACCGGGACAGGGTTGGGTACAATGAGCAGTTCTTC. Amino acid sequence: CASSHPGNRDRVGYNEQFF.